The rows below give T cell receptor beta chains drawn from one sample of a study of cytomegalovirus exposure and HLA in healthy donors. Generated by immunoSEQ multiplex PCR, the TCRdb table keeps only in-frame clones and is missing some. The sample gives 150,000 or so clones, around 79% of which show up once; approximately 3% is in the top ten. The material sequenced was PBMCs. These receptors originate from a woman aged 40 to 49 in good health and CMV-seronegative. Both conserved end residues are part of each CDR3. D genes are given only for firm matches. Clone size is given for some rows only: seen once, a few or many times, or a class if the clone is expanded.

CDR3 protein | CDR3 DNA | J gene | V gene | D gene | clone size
CASRSGQGEAFF | TGTGCCAGCAGATCCGGACAGGGGGAAGCTTTCTTT | TRBJ1-1 | TRBV28 | TRBD1 | NA
CASSYSRQTPKHF | TGTGCCAGCAGTTACTCGAGACAGACCCCCAAGCATTTT | TRBJ1-5 | TRBV6-6 | NA | NA
CASSPLIPGQGHEQYF | TGTGCCAGCTCACCTCTAATTCCGGGACAGGGCCACGAGCAGTACTTC | TRBJ2-7 | TRBV18 | TRBD1 | NA
CASSGQGATEAFF | TGTGCCAGCAGTGGACAGGGGGCGACTGAAGCTTTCTTT | TRBJ1-1 | TRBV2 | TRBD1 | NA
CASSLFGRDSGGPQHF | TGTGCCAGCAGCTTGTTTGGCCGGGACAGCGGGGGGCCCCAGCATTTT | TRBJ1-5 | TRBV5-6 | TRBD1 | NA
CAISEWVGDRGHYGYTF | TGTGCCATCAGTGAGTGGGTCGGGGACAGGGGACACTATGGCTACACCTTC | TRBJ1-2 | TRBV10-3 | TRBD1 | NA
CASSPISGNTGELFF | TGTGCCAGCAGCCCCATTTCCGGTAACACCGGGGAGCTGTTTTTT | TRBJ2-2 | TRBV11-2 | NA | NA
CASSYTGDSGNTIYF | TGTGCCAGTAGTTACACAGGGGACTCTGGAAACACCATATATTTT | TRBJ1-3 | TRBV19 | TRBD1 | NA
CASSQEALSGLRGAFF | TGCGCCAGCAGCCAAGAGGCGCTCAGTGGGCTAAGGGGAGCTTTCTTT | TRBJ1-1 | TRBV4-1 | NA | NA
CASTQGGGHSYNEQFF | TGTGCCAGTACTCAAGGGGGGGGGCACTCCTACAATGAGCAGTTCTTC | TRBJ2-1 | TRBV19 | NA | NA
CASSLQEQGFGYTF | TGTGCCAGCAGCTTACAGGAACAGGGGTTTGGCTACACCTTC | TRBJ1-2 | TRBV14 | TRBD1 | NA
CASREDVTGTDYSGANVLTF | TGTGCCAGCAGGGAAGACGTTACCGGGACAGACTACTCTGGGGCCAACGTCCTGACTTTC | TRBJ2-6 | TRBV14 | TRBD1 | NA
CASSLRAGSDQPQHF | TGTGCCAGCAGCTTAAGAGCAGGGTCCGATCAGCCCCAGCATTTT | TRBJ1-5 | TRBV7-6 | NA | once
CASSVGFPNEQFF | TGTGCCAGCAGCGTCGGTTTCCCCAATGAGCAGTTCTTC | TRBJ2-1 | TRBV9 | NA | NA
CATSKGTGGAYEQYF | TGTGCCACCAGCAAAGGAACAGGGGGGGCCTACGAGCAGTACTTC | TRBJ2-7 | TRBV15 | NA | NA
CASSFDMNTEAFF | TGTGCCAGCAGCTTCGACATGAACACTGAAGCTTTCTTT | TRBJ1-1 | TRBV7-9 | NA | NA
CASSFSATGKYQPQHF | TGTGCCAGTAGTTTCTCGGCTACAGGGAAGTATCAGCCCCAGCATTTT | TRBJ1-5 | TRBV19 | NA | NA
CATSRDMTGVSYEQYF | TGTGCCACCAGCAGAGATATGACGGGGGTCTCCTACGAGCAGTACTTC | TRBJ2-7 | TRBV15 | NA | few
CSVVEGAQPQHF | TGCAGCGTTGTGGAGGGAGCTCAGCCCCAGCATTTT | TRBJ1-5 | TRBV29-1 | NA | NA
CASSLGGQLNQPQHF | TGCGCCAGCAGTCTAGGAGGGCAGCTCAATCAGCCCCAGCATTTT | TRBJ1-5 | TRBV5-1 | NA | NA
CASSRLAGVDEQFF | TGTGCCAGCAGCCGACTAGCGGGGGTGGATGAGCAGTTCTTC | TRBJ2-1 | TRBV7-3 | TRBD2 | NA
CASSRDRGYEQYF | TGTGCCAGCAGCAGGGACAGGGGCTACGAGCAGTACTTC | TRBJ2-7 | TRBV5-4 | TRBD1 | NA
CASSLALDSGAFF | TGCGCCAGCAGCTTGGCCCTTGACAGCGGGGCTTTCTTT | TRBJ1-1 | TRBV5-1 | NA | few
CSVDRGRGDEQFF | TGCAGCGTTGATCGGGGCCGGGGGGATGAGCAGTTCTTC | TRBJ2-1 | TRBV29-1 | TRBD2 | NA
CASSPTGEPNTEAFF | TGTGCCAGCAGCCCGACAGGGGAACCGAACACTGAAGCTTTCTTT | TRBJ1-1 | TRBV7-9 | TRBD1 | NA
CASRPDREKLFF | TGTGCCAGCAGACCCGACAGGGAGAAACTGTTTTTT | TRBJ1-4 | TRBV6-1 | TRBD1 | NA
CASSDRNRVNEQFF | TGTGCCAGCAGTGACCGAAACAGGGTTAATGAGCAGTTCTTC | TRBJ2-1 | TRBV6-4 | NA | NA
CASADRAKNQPQHF | TGTGCCAGCGCCGACAGGGCGAAGAATCAGCCCCAGCATTTT | TRBJ1-5 | TRBV6-6 | TRBD1 | NA
CASSPKPGQGVVGELFF | TGTGCCAGCAGTCCTAAACCGGGACAGGGAGTGGTCGGGGAGCTGTTTTTT | TRBJ2-2 | TRBV5-4 | TRBD1 | NA
CASSLAPSNEQFF | TGTGCCAGCAGCTTGGCCCCCTCCAATGAGCAGTTCTTC | TRBJ2-1 | TRBV5-4 | NA | NA